This is a list of T cell receptor beta chains from one sample in a study of T cell repertoires in cytomegalovirus infection. TCRdb used MiXCR to reprocess the reads, holding one entry per CDR3 protein. Among about half a million distinct CDR3 sequences listed, more than 40% were seen once. Their antigens remain unidentified. The input for sequencing was cultured PBMCs, taken from culture after CMV antigen stimulation. These receptors were taken from a human donor in good health (CMV status not recorded). Some clones in this sample may be carry-over from other donors' samples. CDR3s include the opening cysteine and the closing phenylalanine or tryptophan. Each record gives: D gene, V gene, J gene, clone size, CDR3 protein, CDR3 DNA. The D gene is left open where the match is weak. Size is stated for part of the rows, as once, few or many counts, or as a class when the clone is expanded.

.	TRBV27	TRBJ1-6	.	CASSGIRTRNSPLHF	TGTGCCAGCAGTGGGATCCGGACGCGGAATTCACCCCTCCACTTT
TRBD2	TRBV4-1	TRBJ2-3	.	CASSRVAGEDTQYF	TGCGCCAGCAGCCGGGTAGCGGGAGAGGATACGCAGTATTTT
.	TRBV7-6	TRBJ2-5	.	CASSFGAGTLTGWETQYF	TGTGCCAGCAGCTTTGGGGCCGGGACTCTAACCGGCTGGGAGACCCAGTACTTC
.	TRBV6-5	TRBJ2-7	few	CASSYDGRVYEQYF	TGTGCCAGCAGTTACGACGGACGGGTCTACGAGCAGTACTTC
TRBD1	TRBV15	TRBJ2-5	few	CATSVGQGAGETQYF	TGTGCCACCAGCGTCGGACAGGGGGCGGGAGAGACCCAGTACTTC
.	TRBV7-2	TRBJ2-3	many	CASSLWAPLSTDTQYF	TGTGCCAGCAGCTTATGGGCTCCGTTAAGCACAGATACGCAGTATTTT
TRBD2	TRBV27	TRBJ2-1	few	CASSLGTSGVVEQFF	TGTGCCAGCAGTTTAGGGACTAGCGGGGTAGTTGAGCAGTTCTTC
TRBD2	TRBV20-1	TRBJ2-1	.	CSASGTSGSYNEQFF	TGCAGTGCTTCCGGGACTAGCGGCTCCTACAATGAGCAGTTCTTC
.	TRBV7-2	TRBJ2-6	many	CASTRDSIETGANVLTF	TGTGCCAGCACGAGGGACTCCATCGAGACTGGGGCCAACGTCCTGACTTTC
.	TRBV20-1	TRBJ1-5	.	CSASEGLYQPQHF	TGCAGTGCTAGCGAGGGGCTCTATCAGCCCCAGCATTTT
.	TRBV5-4	TRBJ2-7	.	CASSLRTYNEQYF	TGTGCCAGCAGCTTGCGGACTTACAACGAGCAGTACTTC
.	TRBV29-1	TRBJ1-1	.	CSVESRLNTEAFF	TGCAGCGTTGAGAGCAGGCTCAACACTGAAGCTTTCTTT
TRBD2	TRBV18	TRBJ2-5	few	CASSKGLPQETQYF	TGTGCCAGCTCAAAGGGACTACCTCAAGAGACCCAGTACTTC
TRBD1	TRBV6-5	TRBJ2-5	.	CASEMTGAETQYF	TGTGCCAGCGAGATGACAGGGGCCGAGACCCAGTACTTC
TRBD1	TRBV6-6	TRBJ2-5	.	CASSSRGPGETQYF	TGTGCCAGCAGTTCAAGGGGGCCGGGGGAGACCCAGTACTTC
.	TRBV7-6	TRBJ1-1	.	CASSPPSGQNTEAFF	TGTGCCAGCAGCCCCCCATCAGGCCAAAACACTGAAGCTTTCTTT
.	TRBV10-3	TRBJ2-2	once	CAISESGQTGELFF	TGTGCCATCAGTGAGTCTGGTCAAACCGGGGAGCTGTTTTTT
.	TRBV2	TRBJ2-7	few	CASSEVGRSYEQYF	TGTGCCAGCAGTGAAGTAGGCCGGTCCTACGAGCAGTACTTC
.	TRBV15	TRBJ1-1	.	CATSVLGDTEAFF	TGTGCCACCAGCGTCCTGGGGGACACTGAAGCTTTCTTT
.	TRBV28	TRBJ2-6	few	CASSLPNSGANVLTF	TGTGCCAGCAGTTTACCAAACTCTGGGGCCAACGTCCTGACTTTC
.	TRBV7-9	TRBJ1-4	.	CASSLAIPLLEKLFF	TGTGCCAGCAGCTTGGCTATCCCTCTGTTGGAAAAACTGTTTTTT
.	TRBV7-2	TRBJ2-1	few	CASEGWARNEQFF	TGTGCCAGTGAGGGGTGGGCCCGAAATGAGCAGTTCTTC
TRBD1	TRBV10-3	TRBJ1-4	.	CATQGTGVGELFF	TGTGCCACCCAAGGGACAGGGGTAGGGGAACTGTTTTTT
.	TRBV28	TRBJ1-2	.	CASSFRVRYGYTF	TGTGCCAGCAGTTTCAGGGTTCGGTATGGCTACACTTTC
.	TRBV7-2	TRBJ2-7	few	CASSLAPRYGEQYF	TGTGCCAGCAGCTTAGCCCCGAGGTACGGCGAGCAGTACTTC
.	TRBV27	TRBJ1-6	.	CASKLLGMDSPLHF	TGTGCCAGCAAATTGTTGGGTATGGATTCACCCCTCCACTTT
TRBD1	TRBV2	TRBJ1-6	.	CASGGQEYGSPLHF	TGTGCCAGCGGAGGACAGGAGTACGGTTCACCCCTCCACTTT
TRBD2	TRBV5-1	TRBJ2-7	.	CASSLVATSGGASFEQYF	TGCGCCAGCAGCTTGGTAGCGACTAGCGGGGGGGCCTCGTTCGAGCAGTACTTC
.	TRBV5-1	TRBJ1-6	.	CASSLYPPANSPLHF	TGCGCCAGCAGCTTGTACCCCCCAGCCAATTCACCCCTCCACTTT
.	TRBV6-1	TRBJ1-2	.	CASSEVVGRDGYTF	TGTGCCAGCAGTGAAGTGGTCGGCAGGGATGGCTACACCTTC
.	TRBV6-1	TRBJ1-4	.	CASSEALWGTNEKLFF	TGTGCCAGCAGTGAAGCGCTATGGGGAACTAATGAAAAACTGTTTTTT
TRBD2	TRBV7-2	TRBJ2-1	few	CASSLGGGSLGYNEQFF	TGTGCCAGCAGCTTAGGGGGGGGGTCCCTTGGGTACAATGAGCAGTTCTTC
.	TRBV14	TRBJ2-3	few	CASSQDTMATGWWGTDTQYF	TGTGCCAGCAGCCAAGATACGATGGCGACAGGCTGGTGGGGCACTGATACGCAGTATTTT
TRBD2	TRBV12-3/TRBV12-4	TRBJ2-3	.	CASSPAGMTDTQYF	TGTGCCAGCAGCCCAGCGGGAATGACAGATACGCAGTATTTT
TRBD2	TRBV20-1	TRBJ2-1	few	CSARSVAGDSYNEQFF	TGCAGTGCTAGGTCCGTAGCGGGAGACTCCTACAATGAGCAGTTCTTC
.	TRBV5-1	TRBJ2-7	.	CASSQGPTGTYEQYF	TGCGCCAGCAGTCAAGGACCGACAGGAACCTACGAGCAGTACTTC
.	TRBV4-1	TRBJ1-1	few	CASSHLPREAPNTEAFF	TGCGCCAGCAGCCACCTCCCACGGGAAGCCCCGAACACTGAAGCTTTCTTT
.	TRBV18	TRBJ1-2	.	CASSPGPVAYGYTF	TGTGCCAGCTCACCTGGACCGGTCGCTTATGGCTACACCTTC
.	TRBV7-2	TRBJ2-7	.	CASSLLHSSYEQYF	TGTGCCAGCAGCTTACTACATAGCTCCTACGAGCAGTACTTC
.	TRBV6-2/TRBV6-3	TRBJ1-4	few	CASSSTGEKLFF	TGTGCCAGCAGCTCAACGGGCGAAAAACTGTTTTTT
TRBD1	TRBV7-9	TRBJ1-1	few	CASSSRDRVATEAFF	TGTGCCAGCAGCTCCCGGGACAGGGTTGCCACTGAAGCTTTCTTT
.	TRBV6-5	TRBJ1-6	.	CASKDGQINSPLHF	TGTGCCAGCAAGGATGGGCAAATTAATTCACCCCTCCACTTT
.	TRBV27	TRBJ2-1	few	CASSFGDPADEQFF	TGTGCCAGCAGTTTTGGGGACCCCGCAGATGAGCAGTTCTTC
TRBD2	TRBV7-8	TRBJ2-3	few	CASSLSASGSTDTQYF	TGTGCCAGCAGCTTGAGTGCTAGCGGAAGCACAGATACGCAGTATTTT
TRBD2	TRBV6-2/TRBV6-3	TRBJ2-1	few	CASSSGLAGGANEQFF	TGTGCCAGCAGTTCGGGACTAGCGGGAGGGGCCAATGAGCAGTTCTTC
TRBD1	TRBV9	TRBJ1-4	.	CASSRTSGTGGEKLFF	TGTGCCAGCAGCCGAACGTCCGGGACAGGGGGTGAAAAACTGTTTTTT
TRBD2	TRBV20-1	TRBJ2-1	.	CSARGPPREVIDEQFF	TGCAGTGCTAGAGGGCCCCCTCGGGAGGTTATAGATGAGCAGTTCTTC
.	TRBV7-2	TRBJ1-3	few	CASSLGARSGNTIYF	TGTGCCAGCAGCTTGGGAGCGCGGTCTGGAAACACCATATATTTT
.	TRBV6-1	TRBJ2-5	.	CASSESPFWAIGYF	TGTGCCAGCAGTGAATCCCCTTTTTGGGCGATTGGGTACTTC